This T cell receptor (beta chain) derives from a study of blood T cell repertoires in COVID-19. Data came from immunoSEQ multiplex PCR; TCRdb stores just in-frame clones and leaves some out. The table lists under 200,000 clones, roughly 80% of them singletons, with more than 9.5% in the top ten. Assignments of participants to cohorts depended upon their own reported clinical history. This TCR derives from a man aged 50 to 59 who had recovered from COVID-19. The sequencing sample was made of PBMCs or T cells enriched from blood (not recorded which).

The CDR3 sequence is CASSLSEITDTQYF. The CDR3 nucleotides are TGTGCCAGCAGCCTTAGCGAGATCACAGATACGCAGTATTTT. The chain uses TRBV11-3 and TRBJ2-3; D is possibly TRBD2 (5 bases). CDR3 length equals 14 residues. V lost 5 bases and J 2 bases, leaving 11 bases between the germline ends. The germline V gene has CDR1 SGHNT and CDR2 YENEEA.